The rows below give T cell receptor beta chains drawn from one sample of a study of T cell responses to AZD1222 COVID-19 vaccine. Generated by immunoSEQ multiplex PCR, the TCRdb table keeps only in-frame clones and is missing some. The sample lists just over 95,000 clones; approximately 88% were seen once. Material: peripheral blood, obtained on day 0 of AZD1222 vaccination. All receptors derive from an adult in good health. Each CDR3 is given with its conserved first and last residue. D genes are given only for firm matches. For some rows the clone size is stated as once, few or many, or as a class when expanded; others skip it.

>-|TRBV6-1|-|TRBJ1-2
TGTGCCAGCAGTGACCCTGGCTATGGCTACACCTTC
CASSDPGYGYTF
>-|TRBV10-2|-|TRBJ1-2
TGCGCCAGCAGCGGGGACCATTATGGCTACACCTTC
CASSGDHYGYTF
>-|TRBV6-5|once|TRBJ1-1
TGTGCCAGCAGCCTATCTAACACTGAAGCTTTCTTT
CASSLSNTEAFF
>TRBD1|TRBV3-1/TRBV3-2|-|TRBJ1-1
TGTGCCAGCAGCCTCCGGGACAGGGAGCACACTGAAGCTTTCTTT
CASSLRDREHTEAFF
>-|TRBV12-3/TRBV12-4|-|TRBJ1-3
TGTGCCTCGAGCGGCTCTGGAAACACCATATATTTT
CASSGSGNTIYF
>-|TRBV6-5|-|TRBJ1-1
TGTGCCAGCAGTTACGATAAAGACACTGAAGCTTTCTTT
CASSYDKDTEAFF
>TRBD1|TRBV7-8|-|TRBJ2-2
TGTGCCAGCAGCTTCGGGACAGGGGGCAGAGCCGGGGAGCTGTTTTTT
CASSFGTGGRAGELFF
>-|TRBV5-1|-|TRBJ2-3
TGCGCCAGCAGCTTGGACAGCACAGATACGCAGTATTTT
CASSLDSTDTQYF
>-|TRBV19|-|TRBJ2-1
TGTGCCAGTAGTATATTAGGCCAGGTCTCCTACAATGAGCAGTTCTTC
CASSILGQVSYNEQFF
>TRBD1|TRBV6-1|once|TRBJ1-2
TGTGCCAGCAGTGGAACCGAATGGGGACAGGGGGCTGGTGGCTACACCTTC
CASSGTEWGQGAGGYTF
>-|TRBV10-2|-|TRBJ2-5
TGCGCCAGCAGTACCGTTAGGGCAGGAAAAGAGACCCAGTACTTC
CASSTVRAGKETQYF
>-|TRBV5-5|-|TRBJ1-1
TGTGCCAGCAGCTTGTGGATCTTGAACACTGAAGCTTTCTTT
CASSLWILNTEAFF
>TRBD2|TRBV6-2/TRBV6-3|-|TRBJ2-1
TGTGCCAGCAGTTTACGATTAGCGGGGGCCCCTTACAATGAGCAGTTCTTC
CASSLRLAGAPYNEQFF
>-|TRBV5-1|-|TRBJ2-7
TGCGCCAGCAGCTTGGCGGCCGTTCCCTCCTACGAGCAGTACTTC
CASSLAAVPSYEQYF
>-|TRBV19|-|TRBJ1-5
TGTGCCAGTCGCCCTGGGACGGGCGGACAGCCCCAGCATTTT
CASRPGTGGQPQHF
>-|TRBV7-8|-|TRBJ2-3
TGTGCCAGCAGCTTAAGGGCCAGCACAGATACGCAGTATTTT
CASSLRASTDTQYF
>-|TRBV9|-|TRBJ1-2
TGTGCCAGCAGCGCAGGGGTGAACTATGGCTACACCTTC
CASSAGVNYGYTF
>TRBD2|TRBV30|-|TRBJ2-7
TGTGCCTGGAGTCAGTTTCAGGGTTCCTTCTTTGGCGGGGGGACCTACGAGCAGTACTTC
CAWSQFQGSFFGGGTYEQYF
>-|TRBV5-4|-|TRBJ1-1
TGTGCCAGCAGCGTTCTTCAGGCGAACACTGAAGCTTTCTTT
CASSVLQANTEAFF